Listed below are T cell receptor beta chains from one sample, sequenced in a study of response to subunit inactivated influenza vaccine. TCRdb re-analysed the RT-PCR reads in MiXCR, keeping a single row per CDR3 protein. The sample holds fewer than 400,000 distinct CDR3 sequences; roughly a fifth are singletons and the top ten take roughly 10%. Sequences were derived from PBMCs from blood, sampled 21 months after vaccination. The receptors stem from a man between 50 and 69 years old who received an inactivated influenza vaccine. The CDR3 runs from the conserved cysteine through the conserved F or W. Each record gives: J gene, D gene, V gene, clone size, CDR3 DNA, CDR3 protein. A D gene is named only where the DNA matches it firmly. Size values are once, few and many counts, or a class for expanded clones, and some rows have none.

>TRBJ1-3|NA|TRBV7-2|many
TGTGCCAGCAGCTTAGTCTCGGGAATCGGAAACACCATATATTTT
CASSLVSGIGNTIYF
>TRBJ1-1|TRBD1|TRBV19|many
TGTGCCAGTCTCTCTGGGGACAGGGCTAGAGAGAACACTGAAGCTTTCTTT
CASLSGDRARENTEAFF
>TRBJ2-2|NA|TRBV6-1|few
TGTGCCAGCAGACCAAAGCCGTCCACCGGGGAGCTGTTTTTT
CASRPKPSTGELFF
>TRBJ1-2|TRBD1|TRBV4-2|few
TGTGCCAGCAGCCAAGATAGAAGGCTCGGGACAGGGTATGGCTACACCTTC
CASSQDRRLGTGYGYTF
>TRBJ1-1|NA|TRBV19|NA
TGTGCCAGTGGTGAAGGGGATCCGGCTTTCTTT
CASGEGDPAFF
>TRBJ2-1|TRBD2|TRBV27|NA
TGTGCCAGCAGTTTACTAGCGGGAGGGTCACTCAATGAGCAGTTCTTC
CASSLLAGGSLNEQFF
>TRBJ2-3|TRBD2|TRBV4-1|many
TGCGCCAGCAGCCAATTCGGGGGGAGCACAGATACGCAGTATTTT
CASSQFGGSTDTQYF
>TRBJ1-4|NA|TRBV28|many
TGTGCCAGCAGTTTAGGACTACAGGGTAAAAAACTGTTTTTT
CASSLGLQGKKLFF
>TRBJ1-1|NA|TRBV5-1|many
TGCGCCAGCAGGGCGGAGGGAAGCAGAGAAGCTTTCTTT
CASRAEGSREAFF
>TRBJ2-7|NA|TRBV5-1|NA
TGCGCCAGCAGCTTGGGCACAACCTCCTACGAGCAGTACTTC
CASSLGTTSYEQYF
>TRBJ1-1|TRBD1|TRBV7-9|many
TGTGCCAGCAGCGCGGGACAGGGGAGGACTGAAGCTTTCTTT
CASSAGQGRTEAFF
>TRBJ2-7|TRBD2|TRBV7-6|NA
TGTGCCAGCAGCCCTACCGGGACTAGCGGGAGATACGAGCAGTACTTC
CASSPTGTSGRYEQYF
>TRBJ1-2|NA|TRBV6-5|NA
TGTGCCAGCAGCTATACAGGGTTCGGCTACACCTTC
CASSYTGFGYTF
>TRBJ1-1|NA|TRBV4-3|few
TGCGCCAGCAACAACGTCAGGGGGAACACTGAAGCTTTCTTT
CASNNVRGNTEAFF
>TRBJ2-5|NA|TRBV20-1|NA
TGCAGTGGACGGCAAGAGACCCAGTACTTC
CSGRQETQYF
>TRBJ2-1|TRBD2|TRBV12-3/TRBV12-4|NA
TGTGCCAGCAGTTCCCGATTTGGTCCGGGGACTACCTCGCTTGAGCAGTTCTTC
CASSSRFGPGTTSLEQFF
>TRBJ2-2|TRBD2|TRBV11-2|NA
TGTGCCAGCATCCTAGCGGGGGGTTGGAAGCTGTTTTTT
CASILAGGWKLFF
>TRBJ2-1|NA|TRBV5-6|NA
TGTGCCAGCGGCCCGGGACATCTCTCCTACAATGAGCAGTTCTTC
CASGPGHLSYNEQFF
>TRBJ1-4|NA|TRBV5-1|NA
TGCGCCAGCAGCTTGGATGGGCAGGCGAGAGATGAAAAACTGTTTTTT
CASSLDGQARDEKLFF
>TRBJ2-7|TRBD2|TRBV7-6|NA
TGTGCCAGCAGCTCATTGACTAGCGACTACGAGCAGTACTTC
CASSSLTSDYEQYF
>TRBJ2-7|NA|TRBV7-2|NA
TGTGCCAGCAGCCCGCGATGGATCTCCTACGAGCAGTACTTC
CASSPRWISYEQYF
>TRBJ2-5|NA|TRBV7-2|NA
TGTGCCAGCAGCTTTGACACACAAGAGACCCAGTACTTC
CASSFDTQETQYF
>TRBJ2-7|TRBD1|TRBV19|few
TGTGCCAGTAGTATGGTAAGGACAGGGGGCATCGACGAGCAGTACTTC
CASSMVRTGGIDEQYF
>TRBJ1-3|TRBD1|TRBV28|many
TGTGCCAGCAGTCCCAGGACAGGGAAATCTGGAAACACCATATATTTT
CASSPRTGKSGNTIYF
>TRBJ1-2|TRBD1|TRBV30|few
TGTGCGAACCCGCAGGGGGCGGATGGCTACACCTTC
CANPQGADGYTF
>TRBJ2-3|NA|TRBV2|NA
TGTGCCAGCAGTGAATTGACCCTCTCCACAGATACGCAGTATTTT
CASSELTLSTDTQYF
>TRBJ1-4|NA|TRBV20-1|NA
TGCAGTGCTAGATCAACCGGGACGGAAATTAATGAAAAACTGTTTTTT
CSARSTGTEINEKLFF
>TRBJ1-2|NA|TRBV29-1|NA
TGCAGCGTTAGGGGATCTGGCTACACCTTC
CSVRGSGYTF
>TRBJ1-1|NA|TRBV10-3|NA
TGTGCCATCGCGTCCGGGATGAACACTGAAGCTTTCTTT
CAIASGMNTEAFF
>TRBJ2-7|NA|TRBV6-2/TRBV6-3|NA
TGTGCCAGCACCAACAGCTACGAGCAGTACTTC
CASTNSYEQYF
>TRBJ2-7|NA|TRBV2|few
TGTGCCAGCAGGGAAACTGCGTCCCGTTTTTTCTTC
CASRETASRFFF
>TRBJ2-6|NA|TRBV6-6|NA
TGTGCCAGCAGTAGCGTCACGGCCAACGTCCTGACTTTC
CASSSVTANVLTF
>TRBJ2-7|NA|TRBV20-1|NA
TGCAGTGCAAGCGACGGGAAAGGTTCCTACGAGCAGTACTTC
CSASDGKGSYEQYF
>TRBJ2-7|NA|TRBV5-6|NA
TGTGCCAGCAGCTTGCTCGCAGGTTCTAGGGAGCAGTACTTC
CASSLLAGSREQYF
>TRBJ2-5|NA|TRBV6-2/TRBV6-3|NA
TGTGCCAGCAGTTACTCGAATCTTAGGATACAAGAGACCCAGTACTTC
CASSYSNLRIQETQYF
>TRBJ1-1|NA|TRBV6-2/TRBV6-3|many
TGTGCCAGCAGTCGGGGGGTAGGGACTGAAGCTTTCTTT
CASSRGVGTEAFF
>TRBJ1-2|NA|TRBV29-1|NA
TGCAGCGCTGCGGGTATTTATGGCTACACCTTC
CSAAGIYGYTF
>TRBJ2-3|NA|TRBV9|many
TGTGCCAGCAGCGCGGGGCTCCGCACAGATACGCAGTATTTT
CASSAGLRTDTQYF
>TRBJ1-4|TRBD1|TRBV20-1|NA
TGCAGTGCTATGGGACAGGGGGCAACTAATGAAAAACTGTTTTTT
CSAMGQGATNEKLFF
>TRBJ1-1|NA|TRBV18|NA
TGTGCCAGCTCAGGAGCGGGCACTGAAGCTTTCTTT
CASSGAGTEAFF
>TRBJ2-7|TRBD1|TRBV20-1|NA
TGCAGCGGGGGACAGGGACTCTACGAGCAGTACTTC
CSGGQGLYEQYF
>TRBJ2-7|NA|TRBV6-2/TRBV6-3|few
TGTGCCAGCAGTTACGCGGGCTACGAGCAGTACTTC
CASSYAGYEQYF
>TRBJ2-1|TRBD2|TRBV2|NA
TGTGCCAGCCTAGCGGAGAAGACCTACAATGAGCAGTTCTTC
CASLAEKTYNEQFF
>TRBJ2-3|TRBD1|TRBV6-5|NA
TGTGCCAGCAGTTACGGGACAGAAGATACGCAGTATTTT
CASSYGTEDTQYF
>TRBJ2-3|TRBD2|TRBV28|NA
TGTGCCAGCAGTTTGGGGGCTAGCGGGAGCACAGATACGCAGTATTTT
CASSLGASGSTDTQYF
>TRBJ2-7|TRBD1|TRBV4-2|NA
TGTGCCAGCAGCCAAGAGGCCCCGGGACAGGGCTACGAGCAGTACTTC
CASSQEAPGQGYEQYF
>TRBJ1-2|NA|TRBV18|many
TGTGCCAGCTCCCCCGGTGAGGGGACAAACTATGGCTACACCTTC
CASSPGEGTNYGYTF
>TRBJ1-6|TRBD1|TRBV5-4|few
TGTGCCAGCAGCGCGGACAGGGAGCGATCACCCCTCCACTTT
CASSADRERSPLHF
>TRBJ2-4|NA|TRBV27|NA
TGTGCCAGCAGTTTAGACTTAACGGCAAACATTCAGTACTTC
CASSLDLTANIQYF
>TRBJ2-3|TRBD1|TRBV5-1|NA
TGCGCCAGCAGCACGGTCCCGGGACAGGGGTTTAGCACAGATACGCAGTATTTT
CASSTVPGQGFSTDTQYF
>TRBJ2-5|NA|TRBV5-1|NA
TGCGCCAGCAGCTTTGGGGGGAATCAAGAGACCCAGTACTTC
CASSFGGNQETQYF
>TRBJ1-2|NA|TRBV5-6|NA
TGTGCCAGCAGCGAAACACTGCAACTCTTGGTCTATGGCTACACCTTC
CASSETLQLLVYGYTF